The 14 T cell receptor beta chains listed next were all sequenced from one sample in a study of technical replicates of blood from several donors. Sequencing was performed with immunoSEQ multiplex PCR; in TCRdb, only in-frame clones are kept and a portion is missing. The sample comprises about 70,000 clones, 80% to 95% of which are singletons, and roughly 0.39% rests with the top ten. Sequences were obtained from T cells isolated from PBMCs. The source is a human donor in good health.

The chain employs TRBV7-2 and TRBJ2-3, with D maybe TRBD2 (5 bases). CDR1 and CDR2 from the germline V gene are SGHTA and FQGNSA. The CDR3 covers 15 residues. The V end lost 5 bases, the J end lost 0 bases, and 12 bases lay between the germline ends. The CDR3 region is CASSQDGGSTDTQYF. CDR3 nucleotides: TGTGCCAGCAGCCAAGATGGCGGGAGCACAGATACGCAGTATTTT.

Note on this clone: The same CDR3 can be traced to other DNA sequences in this sample. This chain joins TRBV27 and TRBJ2-1; the D gene is possibly TRBD2 (6 bases). Germline V gives CDR1 MNHEY, CDR2 SMNVEV (reference sequence). The V gene lost 2 bases and the J gene lost 2 bases, with 10 bases spanning the gap. The CDR3 is made up of 15 amino acids. CDR3 nucleotide sequence: TGTGCCAGCAGTTTAACGGGGGTACCCTACAATGAGCAGTTCTTC. Its protein is CASSLTGVPYNEQFF.

The chain recombines TRBV5-1 with TRBJ2-3; D possibly corresponds to TRBD2 (5 bases). Deletions cut 0 bases from V and 5 bases from J, with 13 bases between. Germline CDR1 is SGHRS and CDR2 is YFSETQ. CDR3 length equals 15 residues. The CDR3 DNA reads as TGCGCCAGCAGCTTGGGGGTGGAGGTTCTAGATACGCAGTATTTT. Protein product: CASSLGVEVLDTQYF.

This chain uses TRBV5-1 with TRBJ2-5; D unresolved. The CDR3 extends over 14 amino acids. Germline values: CDR1 SGHRS, CDR2 YFSETQ. The V gene lost 0 bases and the J gene lost 4 bases, with 10 bases spanning the gap. The CDR3 bases are TGCGCCAGCAGCTTGGAGTCTCTCGGAGAGACCCAGTACTTC. It encodes CASSLESLGETQYF.

This rearrangement joins TRBV4-1 to TRBJ2-7; D is unresolved. The CDR3 covers 15 residues. Germline loops: CDR1 MGHRA, CDR2 YSYEKL. V lost 1 base to trimming and J lost 1 base, with 11 bases between them. This CDR3 is CASSQVYIGSYEQYF. The CDR3 coding sequence is TGCGCCAGCAGCCAAGTGTATATCGGGTCCTACGAGCAGTACTTC.

CDR3 DNA: TGTGCCAGCAGTCCCCTTGGTAGCCCCGAGCAGTTCTTC. Encoded protein: CASSPLGSPEQFF. V gene TRBV27 combines with J gene TRBJ2-1; D gene unclear. This CDR3 contains 13 residues. The germline V gene encodes CDR1 MNHEY and CDR2 SMNVEV (reference sequence). V lost 5 bases and J lost 10, with 15 bases in between.

The DNA of the CDR3 is TGTGCCAGCAGCTATATAGGACTAGCGGGAGCTGCAGATACGCAGTATTTT. This sequence encodes CASSYIGLAGAADTQYF. The chain carries TRBV11-1 and TRBJ2-3; TRBD2 matches 13 bases. The germline V gene encodes CDR1 SGHAT and CDR2 FQDESV (reference sequence). This CDR3 has 17 residues. J lost 4 bases, V lost 4 bases, and 8 bases had no gene match.

The J gene is TRBJ1-5, the V gene TRBV30, with TRBD1 as a possible D gene (5 bases). The CDR3 length is 14 residues. Per germline, CDR1 GTSNPN and CDR2 SVGIG (reference sequence). V was shortened by 4 bases and J by 7 bases, with 17 bases between the two germline ends. CDR3 sequence reads: CAWTAGGSWQPQHF. DNA for the CDR3: TGTGCCTGGACAGCGGGGGGTTCTTGGCAGCCCCAGCATTTT.

This rearrangement joins TRBV9 to TRBJ2-2, with D maybe TRBD1 (7 bases). Germline loops: CDR1 SGDLS, CDR2 YYNGEE. Trimming removed 3 bases at V and 7 bases at J, with 19 bases between. The CDR3 sequence is 16 residues long. CDR3: CASSGGGDSLGGELFF. Here the CDR3 DNA reads TGTGCCAGCAGCGGAGGAGGGGACAGTTTAGGCGGGGAGCTGTTTTTT.

The rearrangement links TRBV6-5 to TRBJ2-7, with 7 bases aligning to TRBD2. In germline, CDR1 is MNHEY, CDR2 SVGAGI. V lost 8 bases to trimming and J lost 1 base; unmatched junction nucleotides: 8. The CDR3 extends over 14 amino acids. The CDR3 sequence is CASGLAGVSYEQYF. The CDR3 DNA sequence: TGTGCCAGCGGTCTCGCGGGAGTTTCCTACGAGCAGTACTTC.

The V call is TRBV11-2, the J call TRBJ1-2; no reliable D call. The CDR3 loop spans 12 amino acids. Between the trimmed V and J ends, which lost 5 bases and 4 bases, there was a span of 8 bases. Germline V gene data show CDR1 as SGHAT and CDR2 as FQNNGV. CDR3 bases: TGTGCCAGCAGCCCCCCCAGCTATGGCTACACCTTC. Its protein product is CASSPPSYGYTF. The entire variable domain, with the rest obtained from reference TRBV11-2 and TRBJ1-2, is as follows: EAGVAQSPRYKIIEKRQSVAFWCNPISGHATLYWYQQILGQGPKLLIQFQNNGVVDDSQLPKDRFSAERLKGVDSTLKIQPAKLEDSAVYLCASSPPSYGYTFGSGTRLTVV.

The chain carries TRBV7-2 and TRBJ2-1; D is possibly TRBD2 (5 bases). V was trimmed by 3 bases and J by 8 bases, leaving 11 bases between them. Looked up from germline, CDR1 is SGHTA and CDR2 is FQGNSA. This CDR3 region has 13 residues. The CDR3 DNA follows: TGTGCCAGCAGCTTCACTAGTGGGCATGAGCAGTTCTTC. As protein: CASSFTSGHEQFF.

The chain is built from TRBV28 and TRBJ2-1, with 7 bases that match TRBD2. The CDR3 consists of 15 residues. The germline gives CDR1 MDHEN, CDR2 SYDVKM. Trimming cost V 1 base and J 11 bases; bases outside gene matches: 11. The CDR3 loop reads CASSLLHETGTKQFF. In DNA form, the CDR3 reads TGTGCCAGCAGTTTATTGCACGAAACTGGGACTAAGCAGTTCTTC.

This chain links TRBV2 with TRBJ1-5; weak D call: TRBD1 (6 bases). V lost 4 bases to trimming and J lost 2 bases, with 12 bases between them. The CDR3 is made up of 15 amino acids. Germline V gene data show CDR1 as SNHLY and CDR2 as FYNNEI. The CDR3 DNA is TGTGCCAGCAGTGTATTAGGGGGAGGCAATCAGCCCCAGCATTTT. Translating gives CASSVLGGGNQPQHF.